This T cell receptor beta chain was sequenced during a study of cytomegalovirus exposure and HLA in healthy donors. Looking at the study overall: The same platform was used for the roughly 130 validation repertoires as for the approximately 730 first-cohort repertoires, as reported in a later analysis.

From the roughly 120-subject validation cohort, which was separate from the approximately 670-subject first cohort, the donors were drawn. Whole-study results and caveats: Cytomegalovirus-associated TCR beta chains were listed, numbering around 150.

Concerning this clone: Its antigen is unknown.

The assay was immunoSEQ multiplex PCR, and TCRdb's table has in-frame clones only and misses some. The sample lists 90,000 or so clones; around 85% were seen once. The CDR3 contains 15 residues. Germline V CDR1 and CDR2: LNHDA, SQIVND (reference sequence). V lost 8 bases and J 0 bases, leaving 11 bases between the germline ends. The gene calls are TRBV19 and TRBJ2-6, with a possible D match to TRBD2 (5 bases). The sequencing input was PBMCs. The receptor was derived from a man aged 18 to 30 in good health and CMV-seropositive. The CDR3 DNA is TGTGCCAGTGGGAGCGATCACTCTGGGGCCAACGTCCTGACTTTC. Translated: CASGSDHSGANVLTF.